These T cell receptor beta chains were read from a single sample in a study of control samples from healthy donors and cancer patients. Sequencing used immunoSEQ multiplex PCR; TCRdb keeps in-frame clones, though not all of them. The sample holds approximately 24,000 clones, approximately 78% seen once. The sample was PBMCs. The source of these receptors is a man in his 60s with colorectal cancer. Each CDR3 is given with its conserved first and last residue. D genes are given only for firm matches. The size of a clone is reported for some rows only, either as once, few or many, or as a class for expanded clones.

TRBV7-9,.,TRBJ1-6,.,TGTGCCAGCAGCTTATGGCAGGGAGGAGGCTATAATTCACCCCTCCACTTT,CASSLWQGGGYNSPLHF
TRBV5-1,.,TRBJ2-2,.,TGCGCCAGCAGCCCCCTTGGCGGGGATTCAAGAGACACCGGGGAGCTGTTTTTT,CASSPLGGDSRDTGELFF
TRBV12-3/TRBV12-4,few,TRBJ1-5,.,TGTGCCAGCAGTTTGGGGAGTCAGCCCCAGCATTTT,CASSLGSQPQHF
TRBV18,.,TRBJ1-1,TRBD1,TGTGCCAGCTCACCATCGGACAGGGAAGCTTTCTTT,CASSPSDREAFF
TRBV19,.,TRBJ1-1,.,TGTGCCAGTAGTATAGATCGGTTTGGGGGGCCCCAAGCTTTCTTT,CASSIDRFGGPQAFF
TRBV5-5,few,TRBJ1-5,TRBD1,TGTGCCAGCAGCCAACAGGGGGCCCTCGAACAGCCCCAGCATTTT,CASSQQGALEQPQHF
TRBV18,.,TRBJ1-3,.,TGTGCCAGCTCACCGGACTCGTTCTCTGGAAACACCATATATTTT,CASSPDSFSGNTIYF
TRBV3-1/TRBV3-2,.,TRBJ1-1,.,TGTGCCAGCAGCCAAGGGACAGACACTGAAGCTTTCTTT,CASSQGTDTEAFF
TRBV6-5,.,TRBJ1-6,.,TGTGCCAGCAGTCAAATCGGGGGGAATGCTTACTTT,CASSQIGGNAYF
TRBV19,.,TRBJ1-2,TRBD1,TGTGCCAGTACCACGGTGGAGACAGGGTGGGGCTATGGCTACACCTTC,CASTTVETGWGYGYTF
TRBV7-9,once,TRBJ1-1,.,TGTGCCAGCAGCTTAGTACAGGTAAACACTGAAGCTTTCTTT,CASSLVQVNTEAFF
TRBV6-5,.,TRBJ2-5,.,TGTGCCAGCAGTTACTCGTCATCGAGCGGGCAGTACTTC,CASSYSSSSGQYF
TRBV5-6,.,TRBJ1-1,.,TGTGCCAGCAGCTTATCCTTTAACACTGAAGCTTTCTTT,CASSLSFNTEAFF
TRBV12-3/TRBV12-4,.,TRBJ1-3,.,TGTGCCAGCAGTCCCCCGGCCCGCACCATATATTTT,CASSPPARTIYF
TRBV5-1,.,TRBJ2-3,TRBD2,TGCGCCAGCAGCTTGGGCGGGGGAGGAAGCACAGATACGCAGTATTTT,CASSLGGGGSTDTQYF
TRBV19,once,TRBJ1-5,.,TGTGCCAGCAATAATCCCGGGACGGGGATTCAGCCCCAGCATTTT,CASNNPGTGIQPQHF
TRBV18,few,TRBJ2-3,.,TGTGCCAGCTCACCGCTAGCGACCAGCACAGATACGCAGTATTTT,CASSPLATSTDTQYF
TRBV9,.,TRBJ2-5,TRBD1,TGTGCCAGCAGCGTAGACCGGACAGGGCCCCAAGAGACCCAGTACTTC,CASSVDRTGPQETQYF
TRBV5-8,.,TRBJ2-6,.,TGTGCCAGCAGCTTACAGGGTTCTGGGGCCAACGTCCTGACTTTC,CASSLQGSGANVLTF
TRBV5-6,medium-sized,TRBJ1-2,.,TGTGCCAGCAGCTTGATGTCAGACTTCACCTTC,CASSLMSDFTF
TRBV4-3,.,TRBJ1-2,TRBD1,TGCGCCAGCAGCCAAGGGACAGGGGAGTATGGCTACACCTTC,CASSQGTGEYGYTF
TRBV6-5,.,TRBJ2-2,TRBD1,TGTGCCAGCCAACGGGACAGCGGATACACCGGGGAGCTGTTTTTT,CASQRDSGYTGELFF
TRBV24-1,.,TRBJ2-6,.,TGTGCCACCAGTAGGGGATTCGGGGCCAACGTCCTGACTTTC,CATSRGFGANVLTF
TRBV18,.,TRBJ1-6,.,TGTGCCAGCTCGTCCACGGACTCACCCCTCCACTTT,CASSSTDSPLHF
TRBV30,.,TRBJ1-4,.,TGTGCCTGGAGTGGGGTATTTGAAAAACTGTTTTTT,CAWSGVFEKLFF
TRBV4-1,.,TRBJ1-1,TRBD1,TGCGCCAGCAGCCCCTACGGACAGGGGGAAGCGGCTTTCTTT,CASSPYGQGEAAFF
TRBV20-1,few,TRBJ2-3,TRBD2,TGCAGTGCTAGTCCCCAGCGGGGGAGCACAGATACGCAGTATTTT,CSASPQRGSTDTQYF
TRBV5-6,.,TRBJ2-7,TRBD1,TGTGCCAGCAGCTTGGTCGGGACAGCCTCCTACGAGCAGTACTTC,CASSLVGTASYEQYF
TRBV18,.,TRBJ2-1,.,TGTGCCAGCTCACCACGCGAAGCAAGCTACAATGAGCAGTTCTTC,CASSPREASYNEQFF
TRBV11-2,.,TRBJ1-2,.,TGTGCCAGCAGCTTAGTTGGGGAGGACAGAATAGGCTACACCTTC,CASSLVGEDRIGYTF
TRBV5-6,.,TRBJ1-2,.,TGTGCCAGCAGCACCCGGACAAGTGGCTACACCTTC,CASSTRTSGYTF
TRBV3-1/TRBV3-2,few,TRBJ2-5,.,TGTGCCAGCAGCCAATCTTTACGAGGAGGAGAGACCCAGTACTTC,CASSQSLRGGETQYF
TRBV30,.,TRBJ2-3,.,TGTGCCTGGAACCAACAGGGATCAGATACGCAGTATTTT,CAWNQQGSDTQYF
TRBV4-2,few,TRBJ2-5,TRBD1,TGTGCCAGCAGCCAGGAAAAACAGGGGCTGGTGACCCAGTACTTC,CASSQEKQGLVTQYF
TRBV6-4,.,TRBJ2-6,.,TGTGCCAGCAGTGACCGGGCTGGCGGGGCCAACGTCCTGACTTTC,CASSDRAGGANVLTF
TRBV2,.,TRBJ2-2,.,TGTGCCAGCAGTGAGGGTGGGGGAGCAGACACCGGGGAGCTGTTTTTT,CASSEGGGADTGELFF
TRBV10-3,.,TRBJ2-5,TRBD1,TGTGCCATCCGGGACAGGGACGAGACCCAGTACTTC,CAIRDRDETQYF
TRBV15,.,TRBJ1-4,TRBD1,TGTGCCACCAGCAGACCCGGGACAGGGGACGAAAAACTGTTTTTT,CATSRPGTGDEKLFF
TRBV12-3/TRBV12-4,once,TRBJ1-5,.,TGTGCCAGCAGTTTCAGTAGCAATCAGCCCCAGCATTTT,CASSFSSNQPQHF
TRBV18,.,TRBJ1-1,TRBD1,TGTGCCAGCTCACAGTCCGGGACAGGGATGGGTGAAGCTTTCTTT,CASSQSGTGMGEAFF
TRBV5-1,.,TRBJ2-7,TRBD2,TGCGCCAGCAGCATACTAGCGGGGGAAACCTACGAGCAGTACTTC,CASSILAGETYEQYF
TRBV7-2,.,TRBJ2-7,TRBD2,TGTGCCAGCAGCTTAATAGGGACTAGCGGGAACGAGCAGTACTTC,CASSLIGTSGNEQYF
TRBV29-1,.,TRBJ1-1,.,TGCAGCGTTGACAGGGGTATGAACACTGAAGCTTTCTTT,CSVDRGMNTEAFF
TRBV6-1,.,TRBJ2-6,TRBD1,TGTGCCAGCAGTGAAGCGCAAGGGACAGGGGGCCGCTCTGGGGCCAACGTCCTGACTTTC,CASSEAQGTGGRSGANVLTF
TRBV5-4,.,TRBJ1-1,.,TGTGCCAGCAGCCAGCCGCGACCCGGCGGGAACACTGAAGCTTTCTTT,CASSQPRPGGNTEAFF
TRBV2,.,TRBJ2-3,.,TGTGCCAGCAGTGAAGCTTCTAGCGCCAATACGCAGTATTTT,CASSEASSANTQYF
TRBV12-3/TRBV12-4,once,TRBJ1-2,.,TGTGCGAGTGGGGGATCTTACTATGGCTACACCTTC,CASGGSYYGYTF
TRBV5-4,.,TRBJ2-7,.,TGTGCCAGCAGCTTCGACAATTCCGCCGAGCAGTACTTC,CASSFDNSAEQYF
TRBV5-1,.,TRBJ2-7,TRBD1,TGCGCCAGCAGCCGGACAGGGGAGGACTACGAGCAGTACTTC,CASSRTGEDYEQYF
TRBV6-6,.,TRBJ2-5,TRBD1,TGTGCCAGCACCAAAGTCCCGGGACAGGGACGGGAGACCCAGTACTTC,CASTKVPGQGRETQYF
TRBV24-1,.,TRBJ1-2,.,TGTGCCACCAGTGATTTCAGGGTCGACTATGGCTACACCTTC,CATSDFRVDYGYTF
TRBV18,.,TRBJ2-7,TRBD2,TGTGCCAGCTCACCGGGAGGGTGGGACGAGCAGTACTTC,CASSPGGWDEQYF
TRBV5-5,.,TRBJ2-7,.,TGTGCCAGCAGCTTGAGAGGCACCGACTACGAGCAGTACTTC,CASSLRGTDYEQYF
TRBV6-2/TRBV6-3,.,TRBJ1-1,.,TGTGCCAGCAGTTATACAGGCCGAAACACTGAAGCTTTCTTT,CASSYTGRNTEAFF
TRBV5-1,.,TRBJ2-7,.,TGCGCCAGCTCTCAGGACATGTCCAAAAACTACGAGCAGTACTTC,CASSQDMSKNYEQYF
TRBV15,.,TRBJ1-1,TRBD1,TGTGCCACATTGGGCCAGGGGGACTTCGTAGCTTTCTTT,CATLGQGDFVAFF
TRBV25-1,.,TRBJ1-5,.,TGTGCCACCAGCATAGGGGGCAATCAGCCCCAGCATTTT,CATSIGGNQPQHF
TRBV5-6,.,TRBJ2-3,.,TGTGCCAGCAGCTTGATAATTGGGGCTACTAGCACAGATACGCAGTATTTT,CASSLIIGATSTDTQYF